This T cell receptor beta chain was profiled in a study of a mutant IDH1 vaccine in newly diagnosed glioma. The study, taken as a whole, reports: Seemingly, pseudoprogression had no relation to changes in the top peripheral T cell clonotypes.

The J segment lost 4 bases and the V segment lost 4 bases, leaving 4 bases of the junction unmatched. The CDR3 is 14 amino acids. Looked up from germline, CDR1 is MNHEY and CDR2 is SVGAGI. Libraries were prepared by immunoSEQ multiplex PCR; TCRdb keeps only in-frame clonotypes and omits some of them. This sample has more than 20,000 clones, with roughly 92% found just once. As for time point: baseline, week 1 (first vaccination visit). Indicated treatment: pre-vaccination baseline after standard-of-care therapy. About this clone: The antigen remains unidentified.

The chain recombines TRBV6-5 with TRBJ1-5, with 7 bases aligning to TRBD1. The clonotype originates from a man aged 25-40 years with glioma. Material: PBMCs, obtained from a glioma patient treated with radiotherapy, temozolomide or both. CDR3 coding DNA: TGTGCCAGCAGTTGGGACAGAAAAAATCAGCCCCAGCATTTT. It yields the protein CASSWDRKNQPQHF.